The 17 T cell receptor beta chains given below trace back to one sample, sequenced in a study of blood T cell repertoires in COVID-19. Repertoires were generated with immunoSEQ multiplex PCR, while TCRdb's copy carries only in-frame clones and drops some. The data contain 200,000 to 300,000 clones, approximately 86% of them seen just once; the ten biggest clones take up roughly 1.9%. The specimen was peripheral blood. The receptors originated from a man younger than 40 with active or convalescent COVID-19.

This clone appeared once. The chain uses TRBV7-6 and TRBJ2-1, with TRBD2 matching over 7 bases. The CDR3 consists of 19 residues. Per the germline V gene, CDR1 is SGHVS and CDR2 is FNYEAQ. The V segment lost 2 bases and the J segment 0 bases; nucleotides outside the gene matches: 13. The CDR3 region has the DNA TGTGCCAGCAGCTTACGAAGTGCGTCGGGACTAAGCTCCTACAATGAGCAGTTCTTC. Its protein product is CASSLRSASGLSSYNEQFF.

Only a few counts were recorded for this clone. The CDR3 DNA sequence: TGTGCCAGCAGCTTAGTCCCTTTGGATGGGTCGCGGGCTTTCTTT. This sequence encodes CASSLVPLDGSRAFF. This sequence joins TRBV7-8 and TRBJ1-1; D not certain. Germline V gene lookup returns CDR1 SGHVS and CDR2 FQNEAQ. V shed 1 base and J shed 11 bases, with 20 bases lying between them. The CDR3 extends over 15 amino acids.

V is TRBV6-5 and J is TRBJ1-5, with D perhaps matching TRBD1 (6 bases). The CDR3 contains 15 residues. The V gene lost 5 bases and the J gene lost 1 base, with 12 bases spanning the gap. From germline, CDR1 is MNHEY and CDR2 SVGAGI. This CDR3 reads CASSTGWESNQPQHF. For the CDR3, the DNA is TGTGCCAGCAGTACAGGGTGGGAAAGCAATCAGCCCCAGCATTTT.

This sequence joins TRBV19 and TRBJ1-1, with D unclear. CDR1 and CDR2 from the germline V gene are LNHDA and SQIVND (reference sequence). V lost 8 bases and J lost 0, with 7 bases in between. This CDR3 has 12 amino acids. In DNA, the CDR3 is TGTGCCAGTCCAATTTTGAACACTGAAGCTTTCTTT. Its protein product is CASPILNTEAFF.

The V call is TRBV19, the J call TRBJ1-2; 7 nucleotides agree with TRBD1. Trimming cost V 8 bases and J 4 bases; bases outside gene matches: 10. Germline V lookup: CDR1 LNHDA, CDR2 SQIVND (reference sequence). The CDR3 extends over 14 amino acids. The CDR3 DNA follows: TGTGCCAGTTCCCCAGGACAGGTCCTCTATGGCTACACCTTC. This codes for CASSPGQVLYGYTF.

The V gene is TRBV21-1, the J gene TRBJ2-3; the table's D call, TRBD1, was not checked against the DNA. TRBV21-1 is an annotated pseudogene. The length of the CDR3 is 15 residues. As DNA, the CDR3 is TGTGCCAGCAGCAAGGGACAGGGGGGGACAGATACGCAGTATTTT. It translates to CASSKGQGGTDTQYF.

This chain uses TRBV2 with TRBJ1-5; 7 bases align to TRBD1. CDR1 SNHLY and CDR2 FYNNEI come from the germline V gene. The CDR3 length is 14 residues. With V trimmed by 8 bases and J by 4 bases, 8 bases remained unmatched. The CDR3 region is CASHLGQINQPQHF. In DNA form, the CDR3 reads TGTGCCAGCCATCTGGGACAGATAAATCAGCCCCAGCATTTT.

CDR3 sequence: CASSGPMRGPGETQYF. For the CDR3, the DNA is TGTGCCAGCAGTGGGCCGATGCGGGGGCCGGGGGAGACCCAGTACTTC. The V gene is TRBV6-1, the J gene TRBJ2-5; tentatively, D is TRBD2 (7 bases). Trimming shortened V by 4 bases and J by 5 bases, and 20 bases separated the two germline ends. The CDR3 extends over 16 amino acids. Germline V gene data show CDR1 as MNHNS and CDR2 as SASEGT.

The chain joins TRBV5-1 to TRBJ1-5, with 8 bases identical to TRBD1. CDR3 length: 14 residues. Germline CDR1 is SGHRS and CDR2 is YFSETQ. The ends lost 4 bases at V and 4 bases at J; junction bases unmatched: 4. The CDR3 DNA sequence: TGCGCCAGCAGCATCGGACAGGGTAATCAGCCCCAGCATTTT. Encoded protein: CASSIGQGNQPQHF.

CDR3 DNA: TGTGCCAGCAGGCCCGGGACTAGCGGGATCTACAATGAGCAGTTCTTC. Its protein is CASRPGTSGIYNEQFF. The rearrangement joins TRBV2 to TRBJ2-1; TRBD2 matches at 13 bases. J was trimmed by 3 bases and V by 6 bases; bases with no gene match: 5. CDR3 length equals 16 residues. CDR1 and CDR2 (germline): SNHLY, FYNNEI.

The rearrangement joins TRBV5-5 to TRBJ1-1; D ambiguous. This CDR3 contains 11 residues. V lost 2 bases, J lost 8 bases, and 7 bases lay in between. Germline lookup yields CDR1 SGHKS and CDR2 YYEKEE (reference sequence). CDR3 sequence (DNA): TGTGCCAGCAGCTTTGGTACAGAAGCTTTCTTT. Translated, it gives CASSFGTEAFF.

This clone was seen a handful of times. This chain uses TRBV5-8 with TRBJ1-6; 7 nucleotides line up with TRBD1. Per the germline V gene, CDR1 is SGHTS and CDR2 is YDEGEE. Unmatched junction bases numbered 5, after V lost 1 base and J lost 7 bases. There are 15 residues in the CDR3. The CDR3 DNA reads TGTGCCAGCAGCTTGTCAGGGGGTCACAATTCACCCCTCCACTTT. Translating it yields CASSLSGGHNSPLHF. The entire variable domain, with the rest obtained from reference TRBV5-8 and TRBJ1-6, is as follows: EAGVTQSPTHLIKTRGQQATLRCSPISGHTSVYWYQQALGLGLQFLLWYDEGEERNRGNFPPRFSGRQFPNYSSELNVNALELEDSALYLCASSLSGGHNSPLHFGNGTRLTVT.

The V call is TRBV7-6, the J call TRBJ2-7; 7 nucleotides match TRBD1. The length of the CDR3 is 17 residues. The V segment lost 1 base and the J segment 0 bases; nucleotides outside the gene matches: 9. Germline values: CDR1 SGHVS, CDR2 FNYEAQ. CDR3 region: CASSLGDREIYSYEQYF. The DNA of the CDR3 is TGTGCCAGCAGCTTAGGCGACAGGGAAATATACTCCTACGAGCAGTACTTC.

The chain recombines TRBV30 with TRBJ1-3, with D possibly matching TRBD1 (5 bases). CDR3 size: 13 residues. CDR1 is GTSNPN and CDR2 is SVGIG in the germline V gene (reference sequence). Deletions cut 4 bases from V and 11 bases from J, with 18 bases between. CDR3: CAWTILRGEAIYF. CDR3 sequence (DNA): TGTGCCTGGACCATCCTTCGGGGGGAAGCCATATATTTT.

The chain has TRBV19 and TRBJ1-1; 9 positions agree with TRBD1. The CDR3 spans 17 residues. Germline V gene data show CDR1 as LNHDA and CDR2 as SQIVND (reference sequence). The ends lost 2 bases at V and 5 bases at J; junction bases unmatched: 12. The chain's CDR3 is CASSINLWGQGLTEAFF. In DNA form, the CDR3 reads TGTGCCAGTAGTATAAATCTCTGGGGACAGGGTTTAACTGAAGCTTTCTTT.

The V and J genes are TRBV7-9 and TRBJ1-1; possible D gene TRBD1, 6 bases. Trimming pared 2 bases from V and 6 bases from J, leaving 10 bases between. Germline CDR1 reads SEHNR; CDR2 reads FQNEAQ (reference sequence). The CDR3 runs to 13 residues. The CDR3 bases are TGTGCCAGCAGCTTAACAGGGTATCCTGAAGCTTTCTTT. Translation: CASSLTGYPEAFF.

The CDR3 protein is CASSRGQGTYEQYF. The DNA for the CDR3 is TGTGCCAGCAGCCGCGGACAGGGGACCTACGAGCAGTACTTC. The rearrangement joins TRBV5-4 to TRBJ2-7; TRBD1 agrees at 9 bases. This CDR3 contains 14 residues. V lost 4 bases to trimming and J lost 2 bases; unmatched junction nucleotides: 4. Germline CDR1 SGHNT, CDR2 YYREEE (reference sequence).